The 4 T cell receptor beta chains reported below all come from one sample, sequenced in a study of shared clonotypes between healthy human individuals. The assay was immunoSEQ multiplex PCR, and TCRdb's table has in-frame clones only and misses some. The data hold 2 million to 2.5 million clones, with almost 96% observed a single time. Sequencing input: naive CD4+ T cells sorted from blood. As for subset: CD45RA+ positively selected. Receptor source: a man in his late teens or twenties in good health.

V and J are TRBV6-1 and TRBJ2-2; weak D call: TRBD1 (6 bases). Looked up from germline, CDR1 is MNHNS and CDR2 is SASEGT. V lost 4 bases to trimming and J lost 6 bases, with 15 bases between them. This CDR3 comprises 15 residues. CDR3: CASSARGGGPGELFF. The CDR3 bases are TGTGCCAGCAGTGCCCGAGGGGGTGGGCCCGGGGAGCTGTTTTTT.

The V call is TRBV10-1, the J call TRBJ2-1; 7 bases are shared with TRBD2. The CDR3 length is 17 residues. V lost 6 bases and J lost 4; bases outside the gene matches: 15. The V gene's germline CDR1 is WNHNN and CDR2 SYGVQD (reference sequence). The CDR3 is CASSPRRGGVSYNEQFF. CDR3 DNA: TGCGCCAGCAGCCCTCGCCGTGGGGGGGTCTCTTACAATGAGCAGTTCTTC.

The CDR3 reads CASSLPSPLQEQFF. The DNA for the CDR3 is TGTGCCAGCAGCTTGCCAAGCCCTCTTCAGGAGCAGTTCTTC. The rearrangement uses TRBV7-2 and TRBJ2-1; D unclear. The CDR3 has 14 amino acids. The V gene lost 3 bases and the J gene lost 10 bases, with 16 bases spanning the gap. Looked up from germline, CDR1 is SGHTA and CDR2 is FQGNSA.

The chain has TRBV19 and TRBJ2-3; 8 bases match TRBD2. The CDR3 loop spans 16 amino acids. Per the germline V gene, CDR1 is LNHDA and CDR2 is SQIVND (reference sequence). The junction had 7 bases not matched to a gene; V was cut back by 5 bases and J by 0 bases. This CDR3 is CASSSRLASSTDTQYF. In DNA form, the CDR3 reads TGTGCCAGTAGTTCTCGACTAGCGAGTAGCACAGATACGCAGTATTTT. Together with reference TRBV19 and TRBJ2-3, the CDR3 gives the full variable domain: DGGITQSPKYLFRKEGQNVTLSCEQNLNHDAMYWYRQDPGQGLRLIYYSQIVNDFQKGDIAEGYSVSREKKESFPLTVTSAQKNPTAFYLCASSSRLASSTDTQYFGPGTRLTVL.